Below, one T cell receptor (beta chain) is given with its context. This record belongs to a study of T-cell memory formation after mild COVID-19. MiXCR, applied by TCRdb to the 5' RACE reads, yields one record per CDR3 protein. The repertoire includes around 250,000 distinct CDR3 sequences, approximately 9% of them detected once, and 20% to 25% sits in the top ten. V was shortened by 4 bases and J by 9 bases, with 20 bases between the two germline ends. The CDR3 is 15 residues long. Germline V lookup: CDR1 SGHRS, CDR2 YFSETQ. The genes are TRBV5-1 and TRBJ2-1, with a tentative D call TRBD2 (7 bases). Sequencing used PBMCs or a T cell subset sorted from them (not recorded which). This receptor was taken from a young man who had mild COVID-19 (a few samples of this study predate the infection). Cell type and time point are not known. CDR3 residues: CASSPSLGGGGEQFF. CDR3 bases: TGCGCCAGCAGCCCTTCTTTGGGGGGAGGGGGTGAGCAGTTCTTC.